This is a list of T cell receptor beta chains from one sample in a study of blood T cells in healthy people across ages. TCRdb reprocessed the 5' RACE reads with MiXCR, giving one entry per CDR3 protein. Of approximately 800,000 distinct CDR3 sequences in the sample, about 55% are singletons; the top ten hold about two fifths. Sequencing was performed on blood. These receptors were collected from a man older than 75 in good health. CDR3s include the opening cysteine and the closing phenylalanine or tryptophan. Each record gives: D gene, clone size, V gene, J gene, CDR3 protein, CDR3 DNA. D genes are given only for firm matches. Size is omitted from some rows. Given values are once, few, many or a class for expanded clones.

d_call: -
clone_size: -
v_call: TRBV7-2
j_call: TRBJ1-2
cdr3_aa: CASWLNYGYTF
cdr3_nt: TGTGCCAGCTGGCTTAACTATGGCTACACCTTC

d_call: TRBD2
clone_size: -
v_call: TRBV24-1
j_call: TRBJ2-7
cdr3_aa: CATSERGLAGASYEQYF
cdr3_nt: TGTGCCACCAGTGAGCGCGGACTAGCGGGAGCCTCCTACGAGCAGTACTTC

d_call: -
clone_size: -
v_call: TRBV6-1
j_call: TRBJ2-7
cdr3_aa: CASGVPSSYEQYF
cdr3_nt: TGTGCCAGCGGGGTCCCGAGCTCCTACGAGCAGTACTTC

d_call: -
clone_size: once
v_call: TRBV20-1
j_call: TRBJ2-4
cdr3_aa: CSARESQNTQYF
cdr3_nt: TGCAGTGCTCGGGAGTCCCAAAACACTCAGTACTTC

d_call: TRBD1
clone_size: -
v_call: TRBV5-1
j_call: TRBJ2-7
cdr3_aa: CASSLRFAGGNYEQYF
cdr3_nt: TGCGCCAGCAGCTTGAGGTTCGCAGGGGGCAACTACGAGCAGTACTTC

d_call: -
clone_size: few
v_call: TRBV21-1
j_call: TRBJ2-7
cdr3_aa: CASSKHPTSGGTYEQYF
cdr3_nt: TGTGCCAGCAGCAAACACCCAACTAGCGGGGGGACCTACGAGCAGTACTTC

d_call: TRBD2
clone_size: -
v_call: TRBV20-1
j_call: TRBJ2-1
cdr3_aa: CSARQLASSGSSYNEQFF
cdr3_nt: TGCAGTGCTAGACAGCTCGCCTCTAGCGGGAGTTCCTACAATGAGCAGTTCTTC

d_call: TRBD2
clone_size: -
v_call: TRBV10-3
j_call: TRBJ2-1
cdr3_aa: CAMGEASGRNEQFF
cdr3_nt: TGTGCCATGGGGGAGGCCAGCGGGAGAAATGAGCAGTTCTTC

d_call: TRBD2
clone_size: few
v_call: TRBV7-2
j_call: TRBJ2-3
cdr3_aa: CASSRQGLAGSPDTQYF
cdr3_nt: TGTGCCAGCAGTCGCCAGGGACTAGCGGGTTCCCCGGATACGCAGTATTTT

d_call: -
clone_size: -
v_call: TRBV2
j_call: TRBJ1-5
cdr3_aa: CASRKEVNQPQHF
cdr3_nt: TGTGCCAGTCGGAAAGAGGTTAATCAGCCCCAGCATTTT

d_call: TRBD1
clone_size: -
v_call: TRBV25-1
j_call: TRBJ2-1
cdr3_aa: CASIGFGTGLDEQFF
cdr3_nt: TGTGCCAGCATCGGTTTCGGGACAGGCCTCGATGAGCAGTTCTTC

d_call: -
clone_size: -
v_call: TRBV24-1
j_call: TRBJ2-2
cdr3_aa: CATSDRRGTGELFF
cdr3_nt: TGTGCCACCAGTGATAGGAGGGGCACCGGGGAGCTGTTTTTT

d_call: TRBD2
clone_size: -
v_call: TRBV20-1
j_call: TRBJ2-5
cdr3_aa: CLLAEETQYF
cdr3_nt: TGCTTACTAGCGGAAGAGACCCAGTACTTC

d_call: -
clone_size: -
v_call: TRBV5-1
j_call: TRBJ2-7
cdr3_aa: CASSFGAGAEQYF
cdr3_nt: TGCGCCAGCAGCTTCGGGGCAGGGGCCGAGCAGTACTTC

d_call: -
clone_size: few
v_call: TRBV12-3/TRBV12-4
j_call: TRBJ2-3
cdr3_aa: CASRVGAGTDTQYF
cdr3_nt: TGTGCCAGCCGCGTGGGGGCTGGCACAGATACGCAGTATTTT

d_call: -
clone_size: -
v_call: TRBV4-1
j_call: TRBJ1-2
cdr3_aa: CASSQDPSGNYGYTF
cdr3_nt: TGCGCCAGCAGCCAAGATCCGTCCGGTAACTATGGCTACACCTTC

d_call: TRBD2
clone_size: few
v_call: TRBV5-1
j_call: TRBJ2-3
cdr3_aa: CASSRIAGGYTDTQYF
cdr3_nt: TGCGCCAGCAGCAGGATCGCGGGAGGTTACACAGATACGCAGTATTTT

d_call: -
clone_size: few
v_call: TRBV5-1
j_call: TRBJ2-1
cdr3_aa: CASSLAELRNEQFF
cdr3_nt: TGCGCCAGCAGCTTGGCCGAGCTGAGGAATGAGCAGTTCTTC

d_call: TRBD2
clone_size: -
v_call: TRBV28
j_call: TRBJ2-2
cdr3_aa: CASSSTLTSGRVSTGELFF
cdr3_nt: TGTGCCAGCAGTTCTACCCTGACTAGCGGGAGGGTTTCGACCGGGGAGCTGTTTTTT

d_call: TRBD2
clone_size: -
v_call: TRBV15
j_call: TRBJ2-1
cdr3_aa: CATSSDGEGDNEQFF
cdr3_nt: TGTGCCACCAGCTCTGATGGGGAGGGAGACAATGAGCAGTTCTTC